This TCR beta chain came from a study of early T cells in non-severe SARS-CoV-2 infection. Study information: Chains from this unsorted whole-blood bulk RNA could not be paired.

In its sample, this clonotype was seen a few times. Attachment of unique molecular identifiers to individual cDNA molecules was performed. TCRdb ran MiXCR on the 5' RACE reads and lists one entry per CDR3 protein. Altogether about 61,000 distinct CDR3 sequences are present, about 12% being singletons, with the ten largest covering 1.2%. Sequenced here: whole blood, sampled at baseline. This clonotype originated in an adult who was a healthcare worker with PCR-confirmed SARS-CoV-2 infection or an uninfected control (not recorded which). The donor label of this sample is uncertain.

This chain's CDR3 is CASSYSPGTEAFF. CDR3 nucleotides: TGTGCCAGCAGTTACTCGCCCGGCACTGAAGCTTTCTTT. The chain uses TRBV6-5 and TRBJ1-1; the D is unclear. The CDR3 covers 13 residues. V lost 0 bases and J 4 bases, leaving 6 bases between the germline ends. From germline, CDR1 is MNHEY and CDR2 SVGAGI.